The clone carrying this TCR beta chain was counted between two and nine times. Sequenced by immunoSEQ multiplex PCR; TCRdb stores in-frame clones only, minus some. The sample has under 30,000 clones; over 85% are singletons. The data originate from a study of multiple sclerosis patients with progressive multifocal leukoencephalopathy. Time point: roughly 6 months of natalizumab therapy. Every listed patient previously received interferon beta; all PML patients were women. Samples T1 and T2 were drawn at 6 and 12 months of therapy, respectively. The receptor comes from a human donor with multiple sclerosis. The input for sequencing was PBMCs, taken from a patient treated with natalizumab.

The CDR3, as DNA: TGTGCCTGGAGTTTGGACATGGAAGCTTTCTTT. Translated: CAWSLDMEAFF. This chain connects TRBV30 to TRBJ1-1; tentatively, D is TRBD1 (5 bases). V was cut by 2 bases and J by 8 bases, with 9 bases left in between. This CDR3 region has 11 residues. Germline CDR1 reads GTSNPN; CDR2 reads SVGIG (reference sequence).